This TCR beta chain was identified in a study of T cells after posttransplantation cyclophosphamide. Cells defined as naive were viable CD3+CD4+ or CD3+CD8+ and CCR7+CD45RA+CD45RO-CD95-CD27+CD28+. Findings of the study overall: Donor-recipient repertoire similarity was low at 1-2 months, rising over year one. Skin or GI-infiltrating T cells shared few TRB sequences with blood. TRB clonality was highly associated with recipient CMV seropositivity and reactivation.

V was cut by 2 bases and J by 8 bases, with 10 bases left in between. The CDR3 has 13 residues. The germline V gene has CDR1 LGHNA and CDR2 YSLEER. Sequencing was performed with immunoSEQ multiplex PCR; in TCRdb, only in-frame clones are kept and a portion is missing. The table shows about 32,000 clones, with about 90% occurring only once. Comment on this clone: Antigen: not known.

The chain links TRBV4-3 to TRBJ2-1; D call uncertain. Input material: naive CD4+ T cells sorted from PBMCs. The receptor was isolated from a woman in her sixties in good health, CMV-negative, and a related stem cell transplant donor. CDR3 DNA: TGCGCCAGCAGCCAACAGGCCGGATATGAGCAGTTCTTC. Residues: CASSQQAGYEQFF.